A selection of T cell receptor beta chains follows, all from one sample in a study of control samples from healthy donors and cancer patients. Profiled with immunoSEQ multiplex PCR; TCRdb holds only in-frame clones, not every one. The listing contains fewer than 250,000 clones. The sample comprised blood. Source of these receptors: a woman between 25 and 40 years old in good health. Each CDR3 is given with its conserved first and last residue. D genes are given only for firm matches.

>TRBJ2-1|TRBV9|TRBD2
TGTGCCAGCAGCGCAGCTACTAGCGGGGGTTACAATGAGCAGTTCTTC
CASSAATSGGYNEQFF
>TRBJ2-7|TRBV4-1|.
TGCGCCAGCAGCCAAGGGGCCTGGGGGGGGCCCTACGAGCAGTACTTC
CASSQGAWGGPYEQYF
>TRBJ1-1|TRBV18|.
TGTGCCAGCTCACCCTTACCCCTTGGACAGCACACTGAAGCTTTCTTT
CASSPLPLGQHTEAFF
>TRBJ1-5|TRBV6-5|.
TGTGCCAGCAGTTACGGGGGGAATCAGCCCCAGCATTTT
CASSYGGNQPQHF
>TRBJ2-3|TRBV11-3|.
TGTGCCAGCAGCGAGGGTCTCCCCCTCAGCACAGATACGCAGTATTTT
CASSEGLPLSTDTQYF
>TRBJ1-1|TRBV4-3|.
TGCGCCAGCAGCCAAGAAATTGGGGCAGACACTGAAGCTTTCTTT
CASSQEIGADTEAFF
>TRBJ2-5|TRBV7-9|.
TGTGCCAGCAGCTTAGGGTCGGACGGGGCTGTCGGAGGGACCCAGTACTTC
CASSLGSDGAVGGTQYF
>TRBJ1-5|TRBV11-2|.
TGTGCCAGCAGCTTAAAGGCAGGTCGCAATCAGCCCCAGCATTTT
CASSLKAGRNQPQHF
>TRBJ1-4|TRBV5-1|TRBD1
TGCGCCAGCAGCCTGGGACAGGGCGTTTCTAATGAAAAACTGTTTTTT
CASSLGQGVSNEKLFF
>TRBJ2-3|TRBV24-1|.
TGTGCCACCAGTGAAACCGGAAGCACAGATACGCAGTATTTT
CATSETGSTDTQYF
>TRBJ2-1|TRBV12-3/TRBV12-4|TRBD2
TGTGCCAGCAGTCCTCTAGCGGGTGAGCAGTTCTTC
CASSPLAGEQFF
>TRBJ1-4|TRBV4-1|.
TGCGCCAGCAGCCAAGGACCAGGGGCGTCAGGTAATGAAAAACTGTTTTTT
CASSQGPGASGNEKLFF
>TRBJ1-2|TRBV28|.
TGTGCCAGCAGTAACTATGGCTACACCTTC
CASSNYGYTF
>TRBJ1-3|TRBV5-1|TRBD1
TGCGCCAGCAGCCCGGGACAGGGGAGAAACACCATATATTTT
CASSPGQGRNTIYF
>TRBJ1-4|TRBV28|.
TGTGCCAGCAGTGGAGGGCAGGGTAATGAAAAACTGTTTTTT
CASSGGQGNEKLFF
>TRBJ1-3|TRBV3-1/TRBV3-2|TRBD1
TGTGCCACCATGAACAGGGGGCGAGGAAACACCATATATTTT
CATMNRGRGNTIYF
>TRBJ1-3|TRBV7-9|.
TGTGCCAGCAGCTTAGCGTGGTACTCTGGAAACACCATATATTTT
CASSLAWYSGNTIYF
>TRBJ2-3|TRBV5-1|TRBD2
TGCGCCAGCAGCTCTTCGACTAGCGGGGGGCCGGATACGCAGTATTTT
CASSSSTSGGPDTQYF
>TRBJ1-5|TRBV30|.
TGTGCCTGGGGGCGCGGGGGAACTAACAATCAGCCCCAGCATTTT
CAWGRGGTNNQPQHF
>TRBJ2-4|TRBV27|.
TGTGCCAGCAGTGTCACCGGACCTAAAAACATTCAGTACTTC
CASSVTGPKNIQYF
>TRBJ1-2|TRBV7-8|.
TGTGCCAGCAGCTTATTAGTACAGGCCGAGTTGGCCTATGGCTACACCTTC
CASSLLVQAELAYGYTF
>TRBJ1-6|TRBV25-1|.
TGTGCCAGCAGTGCATCCCTAGGGGGAGTCCCCTATAATTCACCCCTCCACTTT
CASSASLGGVPYNSPLHF
>TRBJ1-2|TRBV12-3/TRBV12-4|.
TGTGCCAGCAGTTTGGGGCTTCATGGCTACACCTTC
CASSLGLHGYTF
>TRBJ2-5|TRBV29-1|.
TGCAGCGTTGATTTAGAAAAGGGGGGGGAAAACTTC
CSVDLEKGGENF
>TRBJ2-1|TRBV11-2|.
TGTGCCAGCAGCTTAAGGGACATTGCTTTTCGAGCGGATGAGCAGTTCTTC
CASSLRDIAFRADEQFF
>TRBJ1-2|TRBV18|TRBD1
TGTGCCAGCTCACTAGGACAGGGTTCATCTAACTATGGCTACACCTTC
CASSLGQGSSNYGYTF
>TRBJ1-3|TRBV9|.
TGTGCCAGCAGCGTGGGGGGAACAGGAAACACCATATATTTT
CASSVGGTGNTIYF
>TRBJ2-7|TRBV27|.
TGTGCCAGCAGTTTAAAGGAAACCCCCGCCTACGAGCAGTACTTC
CASSLKETPAYEQYF